This TCR beta chain derives from a study of T cells in Graves' hyperthyroidism and ophthalmopathy (dated by TCRdb to the late 2010s). General notes on the study: Peripheral blood samples were taken at initial diagnosis, before any treatment was given. Prospective prediction of ophthalmopathy was tested in an independent validation cohort consisting of some 20 hyperthyroidism patients and around 16 patients who later progressed to ophthalmopathy. The study also compared thyroid tissue and blood T-cell repertoires from roughly six Graves' hyperthyroidism patients. To identify TCR V-J signatures that set the groups apart, the researchers used a discovery cohort of 100 patients, made up of approximately 43 with Graves' ophthalmopathy and 57 with stable Graves' hyperthyroidism. Following sampling, methimazole starting at 30 mg daily was given to hyperthyroidism patients, and high-dose intravenous methylprednisolone was given to ophthalmopathy patients. The roughly 91 discovery patients were randomly split 7:3 into training and test sets. The paper describes TCR Vbeta CDR3 sequencing of about 140 peripheral blood samples, made up of 40 to 45 ophthalmopathy patients, roughly 72 hyperthyroidism patients and roughly 17 progressor patients. General findings and caveats noted by the study authors: Most expanded thyroid clonotypes (frequency above 0.001) were also found in blood, which suggests that blood repertoires may mirror thyroid immune responses. Sample size was not statistically predetermined, and investigators were not blinded to group allocation. In validation, progression to ophthalmopathy was predicted by the model with roughly 71% sensitivity and 72% to 80% specificity, a median of about 6.8 months before onset. A 13 V-J signature model separated ophthalmopathy from stable hyperthyroidism, with around 90% sensitivity and around 84% specificity in cross-validation and 80%/75% in testing.

This clonotype was seen at least ten times. The target of this receptor is not known. No much larger clone exists at a distance of one base, and base qualities are not known. Reading from cysteine to phenylalanine, the CDR3 counts 13 amino acids. The kept DNA is CDR3 alone, 39 bases in frame from the first base. The germline V gene provides CDR1 SQVTM and CDR2 ANQGSEA. V lost 4 bases and J lost 5 bases, and the count of bases not matched to a germline gene is 3. A patient counted as having stable Graves' hyperthyroidism if no progression to ophthalmopathy occurred over 18 months of follow-up. Hyperthyroidism patients were newly diagnosed, with disease duration under 2 months, and aged 18 to 65 years. The study excluded patients with uncontrolled infections, other autoimmune diseases, pregnancy or lactation. Diagnoses were established on the basis of clinical symptoms, serum thyroxine and TRAb, thyroid ultrasound, and orbital computed tomography. Ficoll-Paque density gradient centrifugation was used to isolate PBMCs from approximately 11 ml of fresh peripheral blood. Trizol reagent was used to extract total RNA, and RNA quality was then checked on an Agilent 2100 Bioanalyzer.

The TCR beta CDR3 regions were amplified from the RNA transcripts. The first round of RT-PCR for the TCR CDR3 was performed with the HTBI primer set and the Qiagen OneStep RT-PCR kit. A second multiplex PCR round built the libraries, followed by size selection and purification. Sequencing of the libraries was done on an Illumina HiSeq2000 using paired-end 100 bp reads. Turning to the authors' computational methods: SOAPnuke was used to process the raw data, with reads discarded if the reads contained adapters or uncalled bases, had a mean Phred below 15, or lacked an exact constant-primer or identifier match. COPE v1.2.5 was used to merge the high-quality paired reads, and each unique nucleotide sequence was defined as a clonotype. MiTCR v1.1 was used to align the clonotypes against IMGT TRBV, TRBD and TRBJ reference segments. Analysis was restricted to V-J combinations with a frequency above 0.0001, which covered about 99% of repertoires. A TCS score was defined as the ratio between F50 (clonal expansion) and ExV (chaos), using BLOSUM62-based TCRdist between CDR3 peptides within each V-J. Welch's t-statistics and random forest reduced around 550 V-J features to 10 to 15, which were used in a naive Bayes classifier (R e1071). TCRdb passed the public sequencing reads through fastp at Q25 and MiXCR, retaining productive beta sequences. Each record represents a unique CDR3 protein, reported with the most common genes and DNA among its rows. TCRdb, not the original authors, processed these V and J calls. The sample includes about 560,000 distinct CDR3 sequences, with approximately 14% observed a single time. Jointly, the top ten make up approximately 7% of the sample.

Sequencing input: blood. The V and J segments used are TRBV29-1 and TRBJ2-1, with 9 bases in between that match TRBD2. The TCR comes from a woman aged 25-40 years with Graves' hyperthyroidism. This receptor carries the CDR3 CSVAKREDNEQFF. At the DNA level, the sequence is TGCAGCGTTGCAAAGCGGGAGGACAATGAGCAGTTCTTC.